A single sample gave rise to the 32 T cell receptor beta chains below, sequenced in a study of T cells in localized non-small cell lung cancer. Sequencing was performed with immunoSEQ multiplex PCR; in TCRdb, only in-frame clones are kept and a portion is missing. The sample consists of around 23,000 clones, 90% of them appearing once. The sequences come from peripheral blood, collected before any cancer treatment. The source of these receptors is a woman aged 35 to 75 with stage I lung adenocarcinoma.

The V call is TRBV11-2, the J call TRBJ2-1; D gene unclear. Per the germline V gene, CDR1 is SGHAT and CDR2 is FQNNGV. The CDR3 covers 14 residues. Trimming removed 2 bases from V and 3 bases from J, with 8 bases in between. In DNA form, the CDR3 reads TGTGCCAGCAGCTTATCGTCCAACTACAATGAGCAGTTCTTC. The encoded protein is CASSLSSNYNEQFF. Full variable domain (outside the CDR3, taken from reference TRBV11-2 and TRBJ2-1): EAGVAQSPRYKIIEKRQSVAFWCNPISGHATLYWYQQILGQGPKLLIQFQNNGVVDDSQLPKDRFSAERLKGVDSTLKIQPAKLEDSAVYLCASSLSSNYNEQFFGPGTRLTVL.

The chain employs TRBV28 and TRBJ1-2; D is unresolved. The V and J ends lost 3 bases and 2 bases respectively, with 16 bases between them. Germline V gene lookup returns CDR1 MDHEN and CDR2 SYDVKM. This CDR3 spans 16 amino acids. CDR3 loop: CASSFGREASNYGYTF. CDR3 coding DNA: TGTGCCAGCAGTTTCGGCAGAGAAGCCTCGAACTATGGCTACACCTTC.

CDR3 residues: CASSSDTGGTQYF. CDR3 coding DNA: TGTGCCAGCAGTTCCGACACAGGCGGGACCCAGTACTTC. The chain combines TRBV11-2 with TRBJ2-5; TRBD1 might be the D (5 bases). Germline V gives CDR1 SGHAT, CDR2 FQNNGV. The CDR3 covers 13 residues. V was shortened by 6 bases and J by 7 bases, with 15 bases between the two germline ends.

The V call is TRBV11-3, the J call TRBJ2-1; no definite D call. Germline CDR1 reads SGHNT; CDR2 reads YENEEA. The CDR3 runs to 15 residues. V lost 1 base and J lost 0, with 7 bases in between. CDR3 amino acids: CASSLVYSSYNEQFF. The CDR3 DNA reads TGTGCCAGCAGCTTAGTGTACAGCTCCTACAATGAGCAGTTCTTC.

The chain recombines TRBV9 with TRBJ2-7, with 9 bases that match TRBD2. Germline V gene lookup returns CDR1 SGDLS and CDR2 YYNGEE. The CDR3 spans 15 residues. J lost 2 bases, V lost 0 bases, and 3 bases had no gene match. The CDR3 spells CASSVGAGGAYEQYF. The CDR3 nucleotides are TGTGCCAGCAGCGTAGGAGCGGGAGGAGCCTACGAGCAGTACTTC.

The chain is built from TRBV30 and TRBJ2-7, with D hard to call. Trimming removed 7 bases at V and 7 bases at J, with 17 bases between. The CDR3 loop spans 12 amino acids. Germline-derived CDR1 and CDR2 are GTSNPN and SVGIG (reference sequence). The CDR3 is CAYSQGSVEQYF. In nucleotides, the CDR3 is TGTGCCTACTCTCAAGGGTCGGTAGAGCAGTACTTC.

CDR3 protein: CASSSQLESGRAQYF. The CDR3 DNA sequence: TGTGCCAGCAGCTCACAGTTAGAAAGCGGGCGGGCCCAGTACTTC. J is TRBJ2-5 and V is TRBV7-9, with TRBD2 as a possible D gene (6 bases). CDR1 and CDR2 from the germline V gene are SEHNR and FQNEAQ (reference sequence). The CDR3 length is 15 residues. V was cut by 4 bases and J by 9 bases, with 21 bases left in between.

This chain connects TRBV10-2 to TRBJ2-7; no definite D call. Germline loops: CDR1 WSHSY, CDR2 SAAADI. The CDR3 is 13 amino acids. V lost 0 bases and J 1 base, leaving 4 bases between the germline ends. The CDR3 region is CASSESQSYEQYF. CDR3 DNA: TGCGCCAGCAGTGAGTCCCAATCCTACGAGCAGTACTTC.

Written as DNA, the CDR3 is TGTGCCAGCGGGCTTTACTACGAGCAGTACTTC. Amino acids: CASGLYYEQYF. The chain employs TRBV2 and TRBJ2-7; no clear D. With 8 bases removed from V and 3 bases from J, the gap between germline ends came to 8 bases. This CDR3 spans 11 amino acids. Germline V lookup: CDR1 SNHLY, CDR2 FYNNEI.

V is TRBV7-8 and J is TRBJ2-2; D is possibly TRBD1 (6 bases). Germline V gene sequence: CDR1 SGHVS, CDR2 FQNEAQ. This CDR3 spans 15 amino acids. V dropped 1 base and J dropped 6 bases, with 12 bases sitting between them. CDR3 residues: CASSLGGRPPGELFF. The CDR3 DNA follows: TGTGCCAGCAGCTTAGGGGGGCGCCCCCCCGGGGAGCTGTTTTTT. The full variable domain, rest sourced from reference TRBV7-8 and TRBJ2-2, is GAGVSQSPRYKVAKRGQDVALRCDPISGHVSLFWYQQALGQGPEFLTYFQNEAQLDKSGLPSDRFFAERPEGSVSTLKIQRTQQEDSAVYLCASSLGGRPPGELFFGEGSRLTVL.

The J gene is TRBJ2-7, the V gene TRBV30, with TRBD1 identical over 10 bases. CDR1 and CDR2 (germline): GTSNPN, SVGIG (reference sequence). This CDR3 comprises 12 residues. The V and J ends lost 8 bases and 4 bases, in that order; junction bases with no gene match: 5. For the CDR3, the DNA is TGTGCCGGGGACAGGGGCTCGTACGAGCAGTACTTC. It translates to CAGDRGSYEQYF. The whole variable domain, filled in from reference TRBV30 and TRBJ2-7, reads SQTIHQWPATLVQPVGSPLSLECTVEGTSNPNLYWYRQAAGRGLQLLFYSVGIGQISSEVPQNLSASRPQDRQFILSSKKLLLSDSGFYLCAGDRGSYEQYFGPGTRLTVT.

This clone is a singleton in its sample. The chain uses TRBV5-6 and TRBJ2-2; D unresolved. V dropped 2 bases and J dropped 10 bases, with 9 bases sitting between them. Germline-derived CDR1 and CDR2 are SGHDT and YYEEEE. The length of the CDR3 is 12 residues. The DNA of the CDR3 is TGTGCCAGCAGCTTAAGGAGAGCGGAGCTGTTTTTT. This codes for CASSLRRAELFF.

The chain links TRBV5-6 to TRBJ1-5; D call uncertain. Trimming took 3 bases from V and 1 from J, leaving 8 bases between them. The CDR3 has 14 amino acids. Per the germline V gene, CDR1 is SGHDT and CDR2 is YYEEEE. The CDR3 loop reads CASSSDRSNQPQHF. The CDR3 region has the DNA TGTGCCAGCAGCTCGGATAGGAGCAATCAGCCCCAGCATTTT.

The gene calls are TRBV11-3 and TRBJ2-2; D is unclear. CDR1 is SGHNT and CDR2 is YENEEA in the germline V gene. The CDR3 runs to 14 residues. The V and J ends lost 5 bases and 10 bases respectively, with 17 bases between them. The CDR3 region is CASSPDSRAPELFF. In DNA form, the CDR3 reads TGTGCCAGCAGCCCTGACTCCCGGGCGCCGGAGCTGTTTTTT.

The chain links TRBV9 to TRBJ2-7, with 9 bases fitting TRBD1. The V gene's germline CDR1 is SGDLS and CDR2 YYNGEE. Unmatched junction bases numbered 7, after V lost 4 bases and J lost 5 bases. CDR3 size: 14 residues. As DNA, the CDR3 is TGTGCCAGCAGCCCCCGGGACAGGGATGACGAGCAGTACTTC. Residues: CASSPRDRDDEQYF.

J is TRBJ2-3 and V is TRBV18; D is uncertain. The CDR3 consists of 12 residues. The germline V and J ends were trimmed by 1 base and 5 bases, with 4 bases remaining between them. Germline CDR1 is KGHSH and CDR2 is LQKENI. CDR3 DNA: TGTGCCAGCTCACCACAAGGAGATACGCAGTATTTT. It codes for CASSPQGDTQYF.

This chain links TRBV13 with TRBJ2-2; the D is unclear. V gave up 5 bases and J gave up 4 bases, with 2 bases separating them. This CDR3 is 11 amino acids long. The germline CDR1 and CDR2 sequences are PRHDT and FYEKMQ (reference sequence). CDR3 DNA sequence: TGTGCCAGCAGCCCCACCGGGGAGCTGTTTTTT. This translates into CASSPTGELFF.

The rearrangement joins TRBV7-2 to TRBJ2-1; 9 nucleotides agree with TRBD2. CDR3 size: 15 residues. The germline CDR1 and CDR2 sequences are SGHTA and FQGNSA. J was trimmed by 5 bases and V by 3 bases; bases with no gene match: 5. CDR3 nucleotides: TGTGCCAGCAGCTTCGGTCTAGCGGGGAACAATGAGCAGTTCTTC. Amino acids: CASSFGLAGNNEQFF.

This clone was observed a handful of times. The chain carries TRBV7-9 and TRBJ1-3; D is unresolved. V lost 2 bases, J lost 0 bases, and 11 bases lay in between. Germline V lookup: CDR1 SEHNR, CDR2 FQNEAQ (reference sequence). The CDR3 runs to 16 residues. In DNA form, the CDR3 reads TGTGCCAGCAGCTTATATCGGGGAAACTCTGGAAACACCATATATTTT. Translating it yields CASSLYRGNSGNTIYF.

J is TRBJ1-1 and V is TRBV28, with 7 bases lining up with TRBD1. This CDR3 has 17 residues. CDR1 is MDHEN, CDR2 SYDVKM, per germline. The ends lost 3 bases at V and 6 bases at J; junction bases unmatched: 16. The DNA for the CDR3 is TGTGCCAGCAGTTTCGCACAGGGGCCCCGGAAAAAGGCTGAAGCTTTCTTT. This translates into CASSFAQGPRKKAEAFF. Full variable domain (rest looked up from reference TRBV28 and TRBJ1-1): DVKVTQSSRYLVKRTGEKVFLECVQDMDHENMFWYRQDPGLGLRLIYFSYDVKMKEKGDIPEGYSVSREKKERFSLILESASTNQTSMYLCASSFAQGPRKKAEAFFGQGTRLTVV.

The chain recombines TRBV27 with TRBJ2-1, with 9 bases that match TRBD2. Per germline, CDR1 MNHEY and CDR2 SMNVEV (reference sequence). With 7 bases clipped from V and 5 bases from J, the junction kept 6 bases outside the gene matches. This CDR3 comprises 14 residues. CDR3 sequence reads: CASNLAGTNNEQFF. The CDR3 nucleotides read TGTGCCAGCAACCTAGCGGGGACTAACAATGAGCAGTTCTTC.

A word on this clone: A far larger clone lies a single base away; this is likely a read error. The rearrangement joins TRBV2 to TRBJ2-7; 8 nucleotides line up with TRBD1. Losses at the gene ends were 4 bases for V and 2 bases for J; bases not matched to a gene: 1. CDR1 and CDR2 from the germline V gene are SNHLY and FYNNEI. CDR3 length equals 13 residues. CDR3 sequence: CASSVGQAYEQYF. Written as DNA, the CDR3 is TGTGCCAGCAGTGTGGGACAGGCCTACGAGCAGTACTTC.

This rearrangement joins TRBV4-3 to TRBJ2-3, with D unclear. The germline V and J ends were trimmed by 1 base and 3 bases, with 8 bases remaining between them. The CDR3 extends over 14 amino acids. Germline V gives CDR1 LGHNA, CDR2 YSLEER. In nucleotides, the CDR3 is TGCGCCAGCAGCCAAGCATTCGGGACAGATACGCAGTATTTT. Translation gives CASSQAFGTDTQYF.

The V call is TRBV7-2, the J call TRBJ1-2, with 7 bases fitting TRBD1. The CDR3 length is 13 residues. CDR1 is SGHTA, CDR2 FQGNSA, per germline. After removal of 3 bases from V and 12 bases from J, the junction contained 10 bases not matched to a gene. CDR3 amino acids: CASSLVGTDRDTF. Written as DNA, the CDR3 is TGTGCCAGCAGCTTGGTGGGGACAGATCGAGACACCTTC.

The sample holds one count of this clone. This rearrangement joins TRBV28 to TRBJ2-7, with D tentatively TRBD1 (5 bases). There are 13 residues in the CDR3. V shed 8 bases and J shed 2 bases, with 13 bases lying between them. The germline gives CDR1 MDHEN, CDR2 SYDVKM. CDR3 region: CASLRRGTYEQYF. The DNA of the CDR3 is TGTGCCAGCCTGAGAAGGGGAACCTACGAGCAGTACTTC.

This clone was detected a few times. The chain carries TRBV27 and TRBJ1-3; D is ambiguous. The CDR3 totals 15 residues. Trimming cost V 2 bases and J 0 bases, with 8 bases left between them. In germline, CDR1 is MNHEY, CDR2 SMNVEV (reference sequence). The CDR3 is CASSLARASGNTIYF. DNA of the CDR3: TGTGCCAGCAGTTTAGCTCGCGCCTCTGGAAACACCATATATTTT.

V usage is TRBV28 and J usage is TRBJ1-6, with D possibly being TRBD1 (5 bases). Trimming stripped 5 bases from V and 0 bases from J, with 17 bases between. The germline V gene has CDR1 MDHEN and CDR2 SYDVKM. This CDR3 is 18 amino acids long. The CDR3 DNA is TGTGCCAGCAGTCTTAGGGGCCGATTCAGCTCCTATAATTCACCCCTCCACTTT. Protein sequence: CASSLRGRFSSYNSPLHF.

This chain connects TRBV11-3 to TRBJ2-3; TRBD2 is a possible D gene (5 bases). Germline CDR1 SGHNT, CDR2 YENEEA. The CDR3 loop spans 13 amino acids. With 1 base removed from V and 8 bases from J, the gap between germline ends came to 10 bases. Here the CDR3 reads CASSLVAGGTQYF. CDR3 coding DNA: TGTGCCAGCAGCTTAGTTGCGGGTGGTACGCAGTATTTT. Full variable domain (outside the CDR3, taken from reference TRBV11-3 and TRBJ2-3): EAGVVQSPRYKIIEKKQPVAFWCNPISGHNTLYWYLQNLGQGPELLIRYENEEAVDDSQLPKDRFSAERLKGVDSTLKIQPAELGDSAVYLCASSLVAGGTQYFGPGTRLTVL.

The V gene is TRBV11-2, the J gene TRBJ2-3; D ambiguous. Trimming removed 2 bases from V and 4 bases from J, with 7 bases in between. Per the germline V gene, CDR1 is SGHAT and CDR2 is FQNNGV. CDR3 size: 13 residues. Here the CDR3 reads CASSLNAADTQYF. CDR3 nucleotide sequence: TGTGCCAGCAGCTTAAACGCAGCAGATACGCAGTATTTT.

The CDR3 DNA reads as TGTGCCAGCGCTAGAGCTCCACCTCAGAATAATTCACCCCTCCACTTT. It specifies CASARAPPQNNSPLHF. The chain recombines TRBV27 with TRBJ1-6, with unresolved D. The CDR3 loop spans 16 amino acids. The germline CDR1 and CDR2 sequences are MNHEY and SMNVEV (reference sequence). V was shortened by 8 bases and J by 5 bases, with 19 bases between the two germline ends.

This clone was counted only a few times. The chain carries TRBV29-1 and TRBJ2-6; weak D call: TRBD1 (5 bases). Between the trimmed V and J ends, which lost 5 bases and 0 bases, there was a span of 11 bases. The CDR3 spans 15 residues. Germline V lookup: CDR1 SQVTM, CDR2 ANQGSEA. Here the CDR3 DNA reads TGCAGCGTTCAGACAGCCTACTCTGGGGCCAACGTCCTGACTTTC. Its translation is CSVQTAYSGANVLTF.

The V gene is TRBV28, the J gene TRBJ2-1; 7 bases align to TRBD2. Trimming cost V 6 bases and J 3 bases; bases outside gene matches: 8. Germline lookup yields CDR1 MDHEN and CDR2 SYDVKM. The CDR3 runs to 15 residues. The CDR3 loop is CASRPSGTHYNEQFF. The CDR3 coding sequence is TGTGCCAGCAGACCCAGCGGGACTCACTACAATGAGCAGTTCTTC.